A single sample is the source of the 8 T cell receptor beta chains below, sequenced in a study of T cell repertoires in cytomegalovirus infection. MiXCR, run by TCRdb on the reads, gives a single entry per CDR3 protein. The sample yields around 290,000 distinct CDR3 sequences, 25% seen once. Specimen: PBMCs. These receptors were collected from a human donor in good health (CMV status not recorded). Some clones in this sample may be carry-over from other donors' samples.

This chain joins TRBV19 and TRBJ1-6; no clear D. The CDR3 consists of 14 residues. The germline V gene encodes CDR1 LNHDA and CDR2 SQIVND (reference sequence). The V gene lost 2 bases and the J gene lost 7 bases, with 9 bases spanning the gap. The CDR3 here is CASSISPGNSPLHF. The CDR3 nucleotides read TGTGCCAGTAGTATATCCCCAGGAAATTCACCCCTCCACTTT.

The chain links TRBV20-1 to TRBJ1-2, with a possible D match to TRBD1 (5 bases). CDR1 DFQATT and CDR2 SNEGSKA come from the germline V gene (reference sequence). Trimming removed 5 bases at V and 4 bases at J, with 14 bases between. The CDR3 sequence is 13 residues long. CDR3 coding DNA: TGCAGTGCTGGCAGGGTGTTGAGCTATGGCTACACCTTC. Translation gives CSAGRVLSYGYTF.

The genes are TRBV19 and TRBJ2-1, with no clear D. Germline values: CDR1 LNHDA, CDR2 SQIVND (reference sequence). V lost 5 bases and J 7 bases, leaving 21 bases between the germline ends. This CDR3 has 16 residues. CDR3 region: CASSERSQPIGNEQFF. The CDR3, as DNA: TGTGCCAGTAGTGAGCGCTCACAGCCGATAGGGAATGAGCAGTTCTTC.

This clonotype was seen a handful of times. The rearrangement joins TRBV28 to TRBJ1-5, with 7 bases aligning to TRBD1. Trimming removed 6 bases from V and 4 bases from J; junction bases left unmatched: 6. Germline V gene data show CDR1 as MDHEN and CDR2 as SYDVKM. The CDR3 extends over 14 amino acids. CDR3 amino acids: CASSPQGMNQPQHF. The CDR3 DNA reads TGTGCCAGCAGCCCACAGGGGATGAATCAGCCCCAGCATTTT.

The rearrangement joins TRBV6-2 or TRBV6-3 to TRBJ2-2, with D unclear. This CDR3 spans 14 amino acids. Between the trimmed V and J ends, which lost 5 bases and 6 bases, there was a span of 13 bases. Germline V CDR1 and CDR2: MNHEY, SVGEGT. The DNA for the CDR3 is TGTGCCAGCAGTGCAACTACCTCGTCCGGGGAGCTGTTTTTT. The encoded protein is CASSATTSSGELFF.

The chain couples TRBV29-1 to TRBJ1-2; 7 positions match TRBD1. The CDR3 sequence is 11 residues long. The V gene end was trimmed by 6 bases and the J gene end by 4 bases; junction bases not matched to a gene: 2. From germline, CDR1 is SQVTM and CDR2 ANQGSEA. CDR3 DNA sequence: TGCAGCGTGGGACAGCTCTATGGCTACACCTTC. As protein: CSVGQLYGYTF.

V gene TRBV29-1 combines with J gene TRBJ1-2, with D hard to call. Germline-derived CDR1 and CDR2 are SQVTM and ANQGSEA. The CDR3 length is 11 residues. Trimming cost V 3 bases and J 3 bases, with 5 bases left between them. The CDR3 region is CSVDSYYGYTF. In DNA, the CDR3 is TGCAGCGTTGACAGTTACTATGGCTACACCTTC.

The chain carries TRBV2 and TRBJ1-6, with D unclear. This CDR3 contains 13 residues. Per the germline V gene, CDR1 is SNHLY and CDR2 is FYNNEI. With 3 bases removed from V and 7 bases from J, the gap between germline ends came to 7 bases. The CDR3 protein is CASSDQTNSPLHF. The CDR3 bases are TGTGCCAGCAGTGACCAGACGAATTCACCCCTCCACTTT. Filled out from reference TRBV2 and TRBJ1-6, the complete variable domain reads EPEVTQTPSHQVTQMGQEVILRCVPISNHLYFYWYRQILGQKVEFLVSFYNNEISEKSEIFDDQFSVERPDGSNFTLKIRSTKLEDSAMYFCASSDQTNSPLHFGNGTRLTVT.